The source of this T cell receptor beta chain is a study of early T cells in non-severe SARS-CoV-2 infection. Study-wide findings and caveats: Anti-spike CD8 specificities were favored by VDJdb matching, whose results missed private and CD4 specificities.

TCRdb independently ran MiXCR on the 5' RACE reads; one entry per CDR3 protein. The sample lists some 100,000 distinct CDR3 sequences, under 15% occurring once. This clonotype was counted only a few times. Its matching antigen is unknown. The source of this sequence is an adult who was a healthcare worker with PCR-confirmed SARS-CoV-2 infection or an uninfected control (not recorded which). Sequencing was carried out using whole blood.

The CDR3 nucleotides read TGTGCCAGCAGTTTGCATAAAGGGACAGTCCCTGGGGGCTACACCTTC. Protein: CASSLHKGTVPGGYTF. The chain links TRBV27 to TRBJ1-2; 7 nucleotides agree with TRBD1. CDR3 size: 16 residues. Germline V lookup: CDR1 MNHEY, CDR2 SMNVEV (reference sequence). Trimming at V came to 3 bases and at J to 8 bases, leaving 15 bases not matched to a gene.